This T cell receptor beta chain was sequenced during a study of blood T cell repertoires in COVID-19. Study in general: Samples of COVID-19 (acute and convalescent) were obtained from the United States, Italy and Spain.

TCRdb keeps only in-frame clones here, not all; method: immunoSEQ multiplex PCR. The sample consists of more than 85,000 clones, about nine tenths of them appearing once. V trimming: 4 bases; J trimming: 4 bases; junction bases outside the gene matches: 5. The germline V gene has CDR1 SGHRS and CDR2 YFSETQ. The CDR3 is made up of 14 amino acids. Enrollment of patients from Seattle took place during active infection, with longitudinal follow-up. The sample comprised peripheral blood. The V and J genes are TRBV5-1 and TRBJ2-3; 8 bases line up with TRBD1. The sequence derives from a woman between 45 and 60 years old with COVID-19, enrolled during active disease. The CDR3, as DNA: TGCGCCAGCAGCCCGGACAGGGAGGCAGATACGCAGTATTTT. It is translated as CASSPDREADTQYF.